This section outlines one TCR beta chain sequence together with its context. Some clones are missing from TCRdb's copy, which holds only in-frame ones; the method was immunoSEQ multiplex PCR. There are 1.6 million or so clones in the sample; roughly 95% occur only once, and over 1% lies in the top ten. The sample originates from a study of shared clonotypes between healthy human individuals. This CDR3 is built from 15 residues. Deletions cut 4 bases from V and 8 bases from J, with 19 bases between. Germline V gene sequence: CDR1 SEHNR, CDR2 FQNEAQ (reference sequence). This TCR came from a man younger than 40 in good health. The genes are TRBV7-9 and TRBJ2-3, with D possibly called TRBD1 or TRBD2 (7 bases each). Source material: naive CD4+ T cells sorted from blood. Subset: CD45RA+ positively selected. The CDR3: CASSSTTSPGGTQYF. The CDR3 nucleotides are TGTGCCAGCAGCTCAACGACTAGCCCAGGGGGTACGCAGTATTTT.